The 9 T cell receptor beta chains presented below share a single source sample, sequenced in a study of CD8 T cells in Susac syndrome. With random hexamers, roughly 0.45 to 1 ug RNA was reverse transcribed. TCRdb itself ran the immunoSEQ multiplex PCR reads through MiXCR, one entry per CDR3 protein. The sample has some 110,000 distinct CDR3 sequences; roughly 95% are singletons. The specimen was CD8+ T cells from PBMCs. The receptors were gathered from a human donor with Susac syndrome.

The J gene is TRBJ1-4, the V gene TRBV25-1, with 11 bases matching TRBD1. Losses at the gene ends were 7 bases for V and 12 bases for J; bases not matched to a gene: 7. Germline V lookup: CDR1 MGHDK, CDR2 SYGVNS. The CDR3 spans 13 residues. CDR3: CASIGGTGGELFF. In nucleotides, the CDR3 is TGTGCCAGCATAGGGGGGACAGGGGGGGAACTGTTTTTT. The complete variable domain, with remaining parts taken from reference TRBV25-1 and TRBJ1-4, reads EADIYQTPRYLVIGTGKKITLECSQTMGHDKMYWYQQDPGMELHLIHYSYGVNSTEKGDLSSESTVSRIRTEHFPLTLESARPSHTSQYLCASIGGTGGELFFGSGTQLSVL.

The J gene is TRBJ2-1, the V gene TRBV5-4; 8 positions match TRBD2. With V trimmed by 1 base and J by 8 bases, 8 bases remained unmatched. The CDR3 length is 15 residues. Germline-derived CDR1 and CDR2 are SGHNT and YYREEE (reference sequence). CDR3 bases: TGTGCCAGCAGCTTGTGGGCGGGGGGAGGATATGAGCAGTTCTTC. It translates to CASSLWAGGGYEQFF.

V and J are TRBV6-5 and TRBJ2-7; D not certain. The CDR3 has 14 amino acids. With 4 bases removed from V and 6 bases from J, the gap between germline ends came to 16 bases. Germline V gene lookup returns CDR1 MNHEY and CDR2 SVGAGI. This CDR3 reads CASSSGPSHIEQYF. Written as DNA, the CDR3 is TGTGCCAGCAGTTCAGGACCAAGCCATATCGAGCAGTACTTC.

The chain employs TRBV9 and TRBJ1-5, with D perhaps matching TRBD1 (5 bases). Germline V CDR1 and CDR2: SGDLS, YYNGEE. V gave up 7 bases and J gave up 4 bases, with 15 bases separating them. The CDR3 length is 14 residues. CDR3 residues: CASSRSGANQPQHF. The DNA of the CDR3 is TGTGCCAGCTCCCGGTCCGGGGCTAATCAGCCCCAGCATTTT.

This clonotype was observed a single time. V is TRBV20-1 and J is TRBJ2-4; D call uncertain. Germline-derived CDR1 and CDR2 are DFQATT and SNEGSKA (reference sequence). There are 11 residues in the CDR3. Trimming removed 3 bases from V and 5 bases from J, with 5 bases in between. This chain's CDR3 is CSASWENIQYF. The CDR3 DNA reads TGCAGTGCTAGCTGGGAAAACATTCAGTACTTC.

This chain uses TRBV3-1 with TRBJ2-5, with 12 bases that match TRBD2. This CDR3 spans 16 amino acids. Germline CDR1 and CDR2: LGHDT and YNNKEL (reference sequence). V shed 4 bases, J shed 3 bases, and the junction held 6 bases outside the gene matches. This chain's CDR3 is CASSPTSGGREETQYF. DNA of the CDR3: TGTGCCAGCAGCCCGACTAGCGGGGGACGAGAAGAGACCCAGTACTTC.

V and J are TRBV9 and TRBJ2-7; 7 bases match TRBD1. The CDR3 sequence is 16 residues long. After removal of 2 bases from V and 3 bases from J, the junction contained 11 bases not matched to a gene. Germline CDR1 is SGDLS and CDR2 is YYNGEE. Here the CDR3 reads CASSVDPGQSLYEQYF. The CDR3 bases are TGTGCCAGCAGCGTGGATCCGGGACAGAGTCTCTACGAGCAGTACTTC.

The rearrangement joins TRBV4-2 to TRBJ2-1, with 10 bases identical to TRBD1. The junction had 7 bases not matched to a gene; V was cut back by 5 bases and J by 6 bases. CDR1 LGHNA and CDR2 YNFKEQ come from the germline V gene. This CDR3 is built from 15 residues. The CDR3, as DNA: TGTGCCAGCAGCATTCAACGGGACAGGGGCAATGAGCAGTTCTTC. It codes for CASSIQRDRGNEQFF.

The CDR3 nucleotides read TGTGCCAGTAGTTACCCCTACAGGGGCGATAAGTTGAATGAGCAGTTCTTC. Its translation: CASSYPYRGDKLNEQFF. The V gene is TRBV19, the J gene TRBJ2-1, with 7 bases identical to TRBD1. CDR3 length: 17 residues. After removal of 5 bases from V and 7 bases from J, the junction contained 17 bases not matched to a gene. Looked up from germline, CDR1 is LNHDA and CDR2 is SQIVND (reference sequence).